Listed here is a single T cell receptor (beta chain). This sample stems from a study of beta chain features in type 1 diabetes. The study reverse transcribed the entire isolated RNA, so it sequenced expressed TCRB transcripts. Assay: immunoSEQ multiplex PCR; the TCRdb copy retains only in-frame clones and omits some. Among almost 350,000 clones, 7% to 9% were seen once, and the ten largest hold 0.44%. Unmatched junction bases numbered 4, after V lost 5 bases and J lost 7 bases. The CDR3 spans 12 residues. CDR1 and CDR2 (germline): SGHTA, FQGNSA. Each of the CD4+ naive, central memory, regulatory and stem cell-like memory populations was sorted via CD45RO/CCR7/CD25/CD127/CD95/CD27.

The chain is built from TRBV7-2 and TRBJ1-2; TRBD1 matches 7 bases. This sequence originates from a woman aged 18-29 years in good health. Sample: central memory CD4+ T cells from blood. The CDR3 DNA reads TGTGCCAGCAGCATCGACAGGGTTGGCTACACCTTC. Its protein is CASSIDRVGYTF.